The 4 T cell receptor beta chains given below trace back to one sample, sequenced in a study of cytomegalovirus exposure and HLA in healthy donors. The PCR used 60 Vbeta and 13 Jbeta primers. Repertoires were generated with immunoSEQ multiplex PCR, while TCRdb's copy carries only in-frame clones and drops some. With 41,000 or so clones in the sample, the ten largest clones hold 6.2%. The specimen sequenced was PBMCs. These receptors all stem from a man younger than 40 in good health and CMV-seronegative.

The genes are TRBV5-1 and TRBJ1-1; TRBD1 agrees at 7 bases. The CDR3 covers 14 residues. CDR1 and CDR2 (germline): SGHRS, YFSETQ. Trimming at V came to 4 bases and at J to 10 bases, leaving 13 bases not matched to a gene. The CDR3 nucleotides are TGCGCCAGCAGCATTGGACAGGAGGCCGAGGTAGCTTTCTTT. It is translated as CASSIGQEAEVAFF.

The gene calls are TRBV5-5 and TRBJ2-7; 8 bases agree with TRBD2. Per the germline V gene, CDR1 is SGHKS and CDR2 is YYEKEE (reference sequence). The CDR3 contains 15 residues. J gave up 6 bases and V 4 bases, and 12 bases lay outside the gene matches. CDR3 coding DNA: TGTGCCAGCAGCCAGCTCTTTAGCGGGATTGGCGAGCAGTACTTC. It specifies CASSQLFSGIGEQYF.

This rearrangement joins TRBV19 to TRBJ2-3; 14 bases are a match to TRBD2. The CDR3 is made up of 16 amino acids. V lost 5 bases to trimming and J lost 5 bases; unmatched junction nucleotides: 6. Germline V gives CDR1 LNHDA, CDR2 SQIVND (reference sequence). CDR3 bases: TGTGCCAGTAGTCCCCGACTAGCGGGGGGGGTAGATACGCAGTATTTT. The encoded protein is CASSPRLAGGVDTQYF.

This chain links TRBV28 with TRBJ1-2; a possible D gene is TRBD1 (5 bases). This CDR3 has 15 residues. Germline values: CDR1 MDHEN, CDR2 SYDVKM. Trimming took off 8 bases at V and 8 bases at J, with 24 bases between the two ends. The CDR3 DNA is TGTGCCAGCTCCTGGACCGGACAAGGGTGGAAGGGCTACACCTTC. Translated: CASSWTGQGWKGYTF.